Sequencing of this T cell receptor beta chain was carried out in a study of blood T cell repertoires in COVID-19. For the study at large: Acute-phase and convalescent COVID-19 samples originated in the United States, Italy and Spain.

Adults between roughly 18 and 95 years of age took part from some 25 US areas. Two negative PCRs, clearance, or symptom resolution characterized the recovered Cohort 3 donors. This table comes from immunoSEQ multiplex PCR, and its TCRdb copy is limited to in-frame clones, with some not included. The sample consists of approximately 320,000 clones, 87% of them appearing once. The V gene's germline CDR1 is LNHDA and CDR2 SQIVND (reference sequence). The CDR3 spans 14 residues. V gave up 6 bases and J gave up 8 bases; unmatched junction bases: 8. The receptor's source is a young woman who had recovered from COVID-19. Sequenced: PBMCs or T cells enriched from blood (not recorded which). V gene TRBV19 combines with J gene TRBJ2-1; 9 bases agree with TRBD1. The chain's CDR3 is CASRPTGGAYEQFF. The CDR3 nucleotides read TGTGCCAGTAGACCGACAGGGGGTGCATATGAGCAGTTCTTC.